This TCR beta chain was recorded in a study of cytomegalovirus exposure and HLA in healthy donors. On the study more broadly: A prior study identified roughly 110 million unique TCR beta sequences from some 180 million T cells. Early on, a data release was issued that held roughly 86 million unique TCRs from HLA-typed donors. Whole-study findings and limits: The Asian-associated ancestry cluster reportedly had fewer N-insertions than the 666-donor mean in a later analysis. Presence/absence analyses rested on an assumption that sequencing depth was roughly uniform across donors.

Use of 60 Vbeta and 13 Jbeta primers characterized the PCR. Assay: immunoSEQ multiplex PCR; the TCRdb copy retains only in-frame clones and omits some. Its clone listing holds 100,000 to 150,000 clones. Of note for this clone: Its antigen is not identified.

The sequencing input was PBMCs. The source is a man aged 18 to 29 in good health and CMV-seronegative.

This CDR3 is CASSSSRQSGAEAFF. CDR3 DNA: TGCGCCAGCAGCTCGAGCCGACAGAGCGGGGCTGAAGCTTTCTTT. V usage is TRBV5-1 and J usage is TRBJ1-1, with D perhaps matching TRBD1 (5 bases). V lost 3 bases to trimming and J lost 6 bases, with 18 bases between them. The CDR3 is made up of 15 amino acids. CDR1 SGHRS and CDR2 YFSETQ come from the germline V gene. Variable domain in full (rest from reference TRBV5-1 and TRBJ1-1): KAGVTQTPRYLIKTRGQQVTLSCSPISGHRSVSWYQQTPGQGLQFLFEYFSETQRNKGNFPGRFSGRQFSNSRSEMNVSTLELGDSALYLCASSSSRQSGAEAFFGQGTRLTVV.